Below are 13 T cell receptor beta chains sequenced from a single sample in a study of T cell changes during pregnancy in multiple sclerosis. Profiling relied on immunoSEQ multiplex PCR, and the TCRdb table lists in-frame clones only, not all of them. The data hold around 73,000 clones, with 85% to 95% observed a single time. The specimen comprised peripheral blood, sampled in the third trimester of pregnancy. The receptors derive from a female donor in good health, enrolled as a control in a pregnancy study.

The chain recombines TRBV2 with TRBJ2-1, with D perhaps matching TRBD2 (5 bases). The CDR3 consists of 15 residues. Deletions cut 5 bases from V and 4 bases from J, with 15 bases between. Germline CDR1 SNHLY, CDR2 FYNNEI. CDR3 in amino acids: CASSSPGSGYNEQFF. CDR3 sequence (DNA): TGTGCCAGCAGTTCCCCGGGTTCGGGGTACAATGAGCAGTTCTTC.

The genes are TRBV28 and TRBJ1-1; perhaps TRBD1 as D (5 bases). Germline CDR1 MDHEN, CDR2 SYDVKM. This CDR3 contains 14 residues. Trimming took off 7 bases at V and 0 bases at J, with 12 bases between the two ends. The CDR3 DNA reads as TGTGCCAGCAAAGTTGGAGGGGTGAACACTGAAGCTTTCTTT. Amino acid sequence: CASKVGGVNTEAFF.

The rearrangement links TRBV5-8 to TRBJ1-5, with D maybe TRBD1 (5 bases). Germline-derived CDR1 and CDR2 are SGHTS and YDEGEE. Trimming took off 0 bases at V and 2 bases at J, with 6 bases between the two ends. The CDR3 is 14 amino acids. CDR3 loop: CASSLEGGNQPQHF. DNA of the CDR3: TGTGCCAGCAGCTTGGAAGGGGGCAATCAGCCCCAGCATTTT.

This chain links TRBV7-3 with TRBJ2-5, with 12 bases identical to TRBD2. The CDR3 has 15 amino acids. V lost 2 bases, J lost 4 bases, and 2 bases stayed unmatched. Looked up from germline, CDR1 is SGHTA and CDR2 is FQGTGA. The CDR3 bases are TGTGCCAGCAGCTTAGTACTAGCGGGAGGAGAGACCCAGTACTTC. This encodes CASSLVLAGGETQYF.

This chain links TRBV19 with TRBJ1-5; D might be TRBD1 (6 bases). V was pared by 4 bases and J by 4 bases, with 8 bases between. The CDR3 covers 13 residues. Germline V gene data show CDR1 as LNHDA and CDR2 as SQIVND (reference sequence). DNA for the CDR3: TGTGCCAGTAGTAACAGGGATAATCAGCCCCAGCATTTT. Residues: CASSNRDNQPQHF.

The genes are TRBV21-1 and TRBJ2-3; TRBD1 is taken as the D call from the table, unchecked against the DNA. TRBV21-1 is tagged as a pseudogene. This CDR3 is 15 amino acids long. The CDR3 DNA sequence: TGTGCCAGCACTGGGGACAGGGGAGGGACAGATACGCAGTATTTT. Residues: CASTGDRGGTDTQYF.

This rearrangement joins TRBV4-2 to TRBJ1-3; TRBD1 aligns across 10 bases. The ends lost 1 base at V and 8 bases at J; junction bases unmatched: 5. Germline CDR1 and CDR2: LGHNA and YNFKEQ. The CDR3 is 15 amino acids. This CDR3 is CASSQAGTGVDTIYF. CDR3 bases: TGTGCCAGCAGCCAAGCCGGGACAGGGGTGGACACCATATATTTT.

The CDR3 spells CASSLSAYQETQYF. DNA of the CDR3: TGTGCCAGCAGTTTATCGGCCTACCAAGAGACCCAGTACTTC. The genes are TRBV27 and TRBJ2-5; D not resolved. Trimming left V 0 bases short and J 0 bases short, with 5 bases between. This CDR3 is 14 amino acids long. CDR1 is MNHEY and CDR2 is SMNVEV in the germline V gene (reference sequence).

This clone was counted a single time. This chain's CDR3 is CASSPRTGWGYGYTF. The CDR3 coding sequence is TGTGCCAGCAGCCCCAGGACAGGGTGGGGGTATGGCTACACCTTC. The chain couples TRBV28 to TRBJ1-2, with TRBD1 matching over 8 bases. V lost 6 bases to trimming and J lost 5 bases; unmatched junction nucleotides: 11. The CDR3 consists of 15 residues. Germline V gene data show CDR1 as MDHEN and CDR2 as SYDVKM.

CDR3 coding DNA: TGTGCCATCACCCCCCAGGCCCAAGGTCCAGCTTTCTTT. Amino acid sequence: CAITPQAQGPAFF. The V gene is TRBV10-3, the J gene TRBJ1-1; D is ambiguous. Germline assignment: CDR1 ENHRY and CDR2 SYGVKD. The CDR3 contains 13 residues. Deletions cut 7 bases from V and 10 bases from J, with 19 bases between.

This clone appeared a few times. The gene calls are TRBV6-4 and TRBJ2-1; 13 bases are shared with TRBD2. Losses at the gene ends were 2 bases for V and 5 bases for J; bases not matched to a gene: 0. The CDR3 consists of 15 residues. Germline V lookup: CDR1 MRHNA, CDR2 SNTAGT. For the CDR3, the DNA is TGTGCCAGCAGTGACGGGACTAGCGGGGACAATGAGCAGTTCTTC. Translation gives CASSDGTSGDNEQFF.

The chain's CDR3 is CASSQGDRANGELFF. Here the CDR3 DNA reads TGCGCCAGCAGCCAAGGGGACAGGGCTAACGGGGAGCTGTTTTTT. This chain connects TRBV4-1 to TRBJ2-2; TRBD1 agrees at 9 bases. With 1 base clipped from V and 7 bases from J, the junction kept 4 bases outside the gene matches. This CDR3 has 15 residues. CDR1 MGHRA and CDR2 YSYEKL come from the germline V gene.

This chain connects TRBV7-2 to TRBJ1-2; D gene ambiguous. V lost 1 base and J lost 2, with 14 bases in between. Germline CDR1 SGHTA, CDR2 FQGNSA. This CDR3 spans 16 amino acids. CDR3 in DNA: TGTGCCAGCAGCTTAGTTCCCGACTACAGAAACTATGGCTACACCTTC. The encoded protein is CASSLVPDYRNYGYTF.